The rows below give T cell receptor beta chains drawn from one sample of a study of blood T cell repertoires in COVID-19. TCRdb's table, derived via immunoSEQ multiplex PCR, lists solely in-frame clones and lacks some. The table includes 220,000 or so clones, about 85% detected once. The sample comprised peripheral blood. The receptors shown here come from a woman aged 50 to 60 with COVID-19, enrolled during active disease. The CDR3 runs from the conserved cysteine through the conserved F or W. A D gene is named only where the DNA matches it firmly. For some rows the clone size is stated as once, few or many, or as a class when expanded; others skip it.

.,12,TRBJ1-1,TRBV11-3,TRBD1,CASSSTGAEAFF,TGTGCCAGCAGCTCTACAGGGGCTGAAGCTTTCTTT
.,17,TRBJ2-7,TRBV3-1/TRBV3-2,TRBD1,CASSQDRSGQATYEQYF,TGTGCCAGCAGCCAAGATCGGTCGGGACAGGCGACCTACGAGCAGTACTTC
.,14,TRBJ2-5,TRBV7-8,TRBD2,CASSRLAVEETQYF,TGTGCCAGCAGCAGACTAGCGGTGGAAGAGACCCAGTACTTC
.,16,TRBJ1-1,TRBV5-5,.,CASSLRGGARDTEAFF,TGTGCCAGCAGCCTCCGTGGAGGGGCGCGGGACACTGAAGCTTTCTTT
.,16,TRBJ1-6,TRBV7-2,TRBD1,CASSTTGQGRNSPLHF,TGTGCCAGCAGCACAACGGGACAGGGGCGGAATTCACCCCTCCACTTT
.,16,TRBJ2-7,TRBV27,TRBD1,CASSSGQGRRSYEQYF,TGTGCCAGCAGTTCCGGACAGGGGCGACGGTCCTACGAGCAGTACTTC
.,12,TRBJ1-1,TRBV3-1/TRBV3-2,.,CASSLQYTEAFF,TGTGCCAGCAGCTTACAGTACACTGAAGCTTTCTTT
.,16,TRBJ1-1,TRBV28,.,CASSLWPGDMNTEAFF,TGTGCCAGCAGTTTATGGCCAGGCGACATGAACACTGAAGCTTTCTTT
.,13,TRBJ1-2,TRBV27,.,CASRGGGNYGYTF,TGTGCCAGCAGGGGTGGCGGTAACTATGGCTACACCTTC
.,16,TRBJ1-1,TRBV5-1,.,CASSPYATPLNTEAFF,TGCGCCAGCAGCCCCTACGCGACACCTTTGAACACTGAAGCTTTCTTT
.,13,TRBJ1-2,TRBV10-3,TRBD1,CAITGTGVTGYTF,TGTGCCATCACCGGGACAGGGGTTACGGGCTACACCTTC
.,14,TRBJ2-7,TRBV11-1,.,CASSLGTDSYEQYF,TGTGCCAGCAGCTTAGGGACAGACTCCTACGAGCAGTACTTC
.,13,TRBJ2-7,TRBV29-1,TRBD1,CSVVDRAYYEQYF,TGCAGCGTTGTTGACAGGGCTTACTACGAGCAGTACTTC
few,15,TRBJ2-1,TRBV10-3,TRBD1,CAIGTPGGAYNEQFF,TGTGCCATCGGAACACCAGGGGGCGCCTACAATGAGCAGTTCTTC
.,14,TRBJ1-6,TRBV9,.,CASSVESGNSPLHF,TGTGCCAGCAGCGTAGAGTCAGGGAATTCACCCCTCCACTTT
.,13,TRBJ2-2,TRBV11-3,.,CASSLDYPGELFF,TGTGCCAGCAGCTTAGACTATCCCGGGGAGCTGTTTTTT
.,15,TRBJ1-1,TRBV11-3,.,CASSFEGDSTTEAFF,TGTGCTAGCAGCTTTGAGGGGGATTCGACCACTGAAGCTTTCTTT
.,16,TRBJ2-5,TRBV11-2,TRBD1,CASSQIGTEYQETQYF,TGTGCCAGCAGTCAAATTGGGACAGAGTACCAAGAGACCCAGTACTTC
.,16,TRBJ2-7,TRBV7-9,TRBD1,CASSLGPGQASYEQYF,TGTGCCAGCAGCTTAGGACCGGGACAGGCCTCCTACGAGCAGTACTTC
.,16,TRBJ1-3,TRBV28,TRBD1,CASRHTGTGPGNTIYF,TGTGCCAGCAGACATACCGGGACAGGGCCGGGGAACACCATATATTTT
.,15,TRBJ2-2,TRBV4-1,.,CASSEGTANTGELFF,TGCGCCAGCAGCGAAGGGACTGCGAACACCGGGGAGCTGTTTTTT
.,13,TRBJ1-2,TRBV19,.,CASWTPELYGYTF,TGTGCCAGCTGGACTCCTGAACTCTATGGCTACACCTTC
.,9,TRBJ1-2,TRBV2,.,CASSFPLRF,TGTGCCAGCAGCTTCCCCCTCCGCTTC
.,14,TRBJ2-3,TRBV7-6,.,CASSLAPSTDTQYF,TGTGCCAGCAGCTTAGCCCCTAGCACAGATACGCAGTATTTT
.,12,TRBJ1-2,TRBV24-1,.,CATSGGLYGYTF,TGTGCCACCAGTGGGGGCCTCTATGGCTACACCTTC
.,16,TRBJ1-1,TRBV4-3,.,CASSQDSTGLNTEAFF,TGCGCCAGCAGCCAAGATAGTACAGGGTTGAACACTGAAGCTTTCTTT
.,13,TRBJ2-7,TRBV2,TRBD1,CASSRQGDLDSHF,TGTGCCAGCAGCCGGCAGGGGGACCTAGATTCGCACTTC
.,14,TRBJ1-2,TRBV29-1,TRBD1,CSVGAHDRDYGYTF,TGCAGCGTTGGAGCCCACGACAGGGACTATGGCTACACCTTC
.,16,TRBJ2-6,TRBV24-1,.,CATSGGVGSGANVLTF,TGTGCCACCAGTGGGGGAGTGGGCTCTGGGGCCAACGTCCTGACTTTC
.,15,TRBJ1-2,TRBV30,.,CAWSANRQASYGYTF,TGTGCCTGGAGTGCTAATAGACAGGCGTCCTATGGCTACACCTTC
.,14,TRBJ1-1,TRBV11-3,.,CASSSMMANTEAFF,TGTGCCAGCAGCTCCATGATGGCGAACACTGAAGCTTTCTTT
once,16,TRBJ2-5,TRBV21-1,.,CASSKLKGGGDETQYF,TGTGCCAGCAGCAAATTAAAGGGCGGGGGAGACGAGACCCAGTACTTC
few,14,TRBJ1-1,TRBV5-1,.,CASSIDPGKTEAFF,TGCGCCAGCAGCATCGACCCAGGGAAAACTGAAGCTTTCTTT
.,15,TRBJ1-6,TRBV30,TRBD1,CAWSRGTGDNSPLHF,TGTGCCTGGAGTAGAGGGACAGGGGATAATTCACCCCTCCACTTT
.,14,TRBJ1-4,TRBV7-8,.,CASSLSRRGEKLFF,TGTGCCAGCAGCCTATCTCGGAGGGGTGAAAAACTGTTTTTT
.,13,TRBJ1-2,TRBV5-1,TRBD1,CASSLATGDGYTF,TGCGCCAGCAGCTTGGCGACAGGGGATGGCTACACCTTC
.,15,TRBJ2-1,TRBV5-6,TRBD1,CASSFLTGSNNEQFF,TGTGCCAGCAGCTTTCTGACAGGGTCGAACAATGAGCAGTTCTTC
once,14,TRBJ1-6,TRBV25-1,.,CASRGWGPNSPLHF,TGTGCCAGCAGGGGGTGGGGGCCCAATTCACCCCTCCACTTT
.,14,TRBJ2-7,TRBV15,.,CATSRDRGSGEQYF,TGTGCCACCAGCAGAGATCGGGGGTCGGGGGAGCAGTACTTC
.,16,TRBJ2-7,TRBV7-3,TRBD2,CASSSLEIAGKGEQYF,TGTGCCAGCAGCTCTCTGGAAATAGCGGGGAAGGGCGAGCAGTACTTC
.,16,TRBJ2-1,TRBV4-3,TRBD2,CASSQDSGLVYNEQFF,TGCGCCAGCAGCCAAGACTCGGGACTAGTCTACAATGAGCAGTTCTTC